This TCR beta chain was found in a study of radiotherapy plus CTLA-4 blockade in lung cancer. Study summary: With roughly 28% of patients having disease control, objective responses were seen in about 17%. Study observations and caveats: In blood, tumor-derived TCR clones expanded after radiotherapy plus ipilimumab. Reports identified early blood T cell clone dynamics, with interferon-beta, as the best response predictor.

The table came from immunoSEQ multiplex PCR; TCRdb's copy has only in-frame clones and leaves some out. Seen here are 90,000 to 100,000 clones, 65% to 85% observed once, and the top ten hold 2.8%. Treatment of patients with chemo-refractory metastatic non-small-cell lung cancer consisted of focal radiation plus CTLA-4 blockade with ipilimumab. Notes on this clone: Its target is unknown.

The CDR3 spans 15 residues. Germline V gene data show CDR1 as SGHNT and CDR2 as YYREEE (reference sequence). The material sequenced was peripheral blood, taken from a patient treated with radiotherapy plus ipilimumab. The chain joins TRBV5-4 to TRBJ2-5; 13 positions agree with TRBD2. Near its end, the DNA agrees better with TRBJ2-7, so the J call may be wrong. The sequence was collected from a human donor with non-small cell lung cancer who had a partial response to radiotherapy plus ipilimumab. Some clones in this sample may be carry-over from other donors' samples. As DNA, the CDR3 is TGTGCCAGCAGCGCGGGACTAGCGGGATACTACGAGCAGTACTTC. It translates to CASSAGLAGYYEQYF.